This is a list of T cell receptor beta chains from one sample in a study of graft-versus-host responses after intestinal transplantation. These receptors lack a known antigen. Clones were sequenced by immunoSEQ multiplex PCR, and TCRdb holds only the in-frame ones, with some missing. The sample has about 31,000 clones; about 86% are singletons. This material consisted of unstimulated CD8+ T cells sorted from spleen or lymph node cells, taken before intestinal transplant. These TCRs come from a human donor who received an intestinal transplant. Both conserved end residues are part of each CDR3. The order of the fields is CDR3 protein, V gene, J gene.

CDR3 protein: CASSEEASYNEQFF; V gene: TRBV5-1; J gene: TRBJ2-1
CDR3 protein: CASSNGGNSYEQYF; V gene: TRBV6-5; J gene: TRBJ2-7
CDR3 protein: CASRGGLAKNIQYF; V gene: TRBV5-1; J gene: TRBJ2-4
CDR3 protein: CASSYTQGQETQYF; V gene: TRBV6-5; J gene: TRBJ2-5
CDR3 protein: CAINGLAGGPNTGELFF; V gene: TRBV10-3; J gene: TRBJ2-2
CDR3 protein: CASSWGTGTYEQYF; V gene: TRBV7-6; J gene: TRBJ2-7
CDR3 protein: CASSLVRGAIYGYTF; V gene: TRBV7-9; J gene: TRBJ1-2
CDR3 protein: CASREQAANTGELFF; V gene: TRBV2; J gene: TRBJ2-2
CDR3 protein: CASSNSFFSNQPQHF; V gene: TRBV5-6; J gene: TRBJ1-5
CDR3 protein: CASSQQIPGQLLYGYTF; V gene: TRBV5-5; J gene: TRBJ1-2
CDR3 protein: CASSPGGASWSSYNEQFF; V gene: TRBV28; J gene: TRBJ2-1
CDR3 protein: CASSERGLGAYNEQFF; V gene: TRBV2; J gene: TRBJ2-1
CDR3 protein: CASRTPFSYEQYF; V gene: TRBV28; J gene: TRBJ2-7
CDR3 protein: CASSQEGRGYHEQYF; V gene: TRBV4-1; J gene: TRBJ2-7
CDR3 protein: CASSYDSSYEQYF; V gene: TRBV27; J gene: TRBJ2-7
CDR3 protein: CVARATYRENQPQHF; V gene: TRBV27; J gene: TRBJ1-5
CDR3 protein: CASSLEPWDTQETQYF; V gene: TRBV7-8; J gene: TRBJ2-5